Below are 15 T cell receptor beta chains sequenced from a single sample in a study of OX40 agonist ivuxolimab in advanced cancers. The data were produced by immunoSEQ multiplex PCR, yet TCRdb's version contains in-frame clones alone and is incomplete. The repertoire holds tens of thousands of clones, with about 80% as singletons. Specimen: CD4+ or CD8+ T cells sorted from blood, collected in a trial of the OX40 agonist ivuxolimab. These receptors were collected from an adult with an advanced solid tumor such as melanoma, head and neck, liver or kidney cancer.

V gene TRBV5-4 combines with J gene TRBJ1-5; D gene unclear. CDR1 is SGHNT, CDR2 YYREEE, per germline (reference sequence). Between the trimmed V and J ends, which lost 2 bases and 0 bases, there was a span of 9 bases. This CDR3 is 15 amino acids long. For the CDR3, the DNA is TGTGCCAGCAGCTTCGGCCCCGATAGCAATCAGCCCCAGCATTTT. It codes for CASSFGPDSNQPQHF.

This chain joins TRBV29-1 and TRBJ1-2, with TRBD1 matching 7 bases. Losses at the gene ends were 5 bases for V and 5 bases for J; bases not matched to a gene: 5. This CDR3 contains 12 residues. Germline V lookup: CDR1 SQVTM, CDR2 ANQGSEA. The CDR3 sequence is CSVPTGQYGYTF. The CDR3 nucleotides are TGCAGCGTTCCAACGGGACAGTATGGCTACACCTTC. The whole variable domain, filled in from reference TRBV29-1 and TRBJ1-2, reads SAVISQKPSRDICQRGTSLTIQCQVDSQVTMMFWYRQQPGQSLTLIATANQGSEATYESGFVIDKFPISRPNLTFSTLTVSNMSPEDSSIYLCSVPTGQYGYTFGSGTRLTVV.

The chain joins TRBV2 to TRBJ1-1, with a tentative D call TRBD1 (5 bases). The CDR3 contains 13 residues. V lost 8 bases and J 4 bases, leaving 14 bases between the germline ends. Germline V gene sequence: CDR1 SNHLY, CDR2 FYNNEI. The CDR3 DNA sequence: TGTGCCAGCCAAACGACAGCAGGCACTGAAGCTTTCTTT. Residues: CASQTTAGTEAFF.

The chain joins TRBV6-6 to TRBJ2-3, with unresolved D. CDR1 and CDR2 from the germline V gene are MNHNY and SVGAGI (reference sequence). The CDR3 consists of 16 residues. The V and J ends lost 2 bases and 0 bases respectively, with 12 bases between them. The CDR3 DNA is TGTGCCAGCAGTTACCGGCCTGAACGGAGCACAGATACGCAGTATTTT. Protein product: CASSYRPERSTDTQYF.

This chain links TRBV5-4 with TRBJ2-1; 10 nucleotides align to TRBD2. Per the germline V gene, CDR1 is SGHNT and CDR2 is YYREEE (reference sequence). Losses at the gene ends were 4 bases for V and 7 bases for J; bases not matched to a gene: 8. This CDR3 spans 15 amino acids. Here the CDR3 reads CASSQGGLAVNEQFF. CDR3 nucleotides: TGTGCCAGCAGCCAGGGTGGACTAGCGGTTAATGAGCAGTTCTTC.

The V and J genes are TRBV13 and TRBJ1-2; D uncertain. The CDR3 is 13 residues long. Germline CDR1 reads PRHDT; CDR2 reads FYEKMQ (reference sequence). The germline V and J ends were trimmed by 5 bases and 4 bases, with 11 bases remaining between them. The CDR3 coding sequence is TGTGCCAGCAGCCTAGAGGCTGGCTATGGCTACACCTTC. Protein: CASSLEAGYGYTF.

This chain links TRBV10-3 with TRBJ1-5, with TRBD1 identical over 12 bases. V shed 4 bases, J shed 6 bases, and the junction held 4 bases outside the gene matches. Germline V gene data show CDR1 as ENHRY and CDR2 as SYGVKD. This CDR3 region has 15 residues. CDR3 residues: CAISGGQGAGQPQHF. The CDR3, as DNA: TGTGCCATCAGTGGGGGACAGGGGGCCGGTCAGCCCCAGCATTTT.

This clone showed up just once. The CDR3 loop reads CASSEDPGGGRTHEQYF. The CDR3 DNA reads TGTGCCAGCAGTGAAGACCCGGGGGGCGGGAGAACCCACGAGCAGTACTTC. The chain has TRBV6-1 and TRBJ2-7; tentative D call: TRBD2 (7 bases). V gave up 1 base and J gave up 5 bases, with 21 bases separating them. The CDR3 spans 17 residues. Germline CDR1 and CDR2: MNHNS and SASEGT.

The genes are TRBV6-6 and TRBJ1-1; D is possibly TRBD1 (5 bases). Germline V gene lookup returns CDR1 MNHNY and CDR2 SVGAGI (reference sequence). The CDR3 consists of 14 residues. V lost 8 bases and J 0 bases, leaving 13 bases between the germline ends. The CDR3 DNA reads TGTGCCAGCGGATCATCCAGGGTGAACACTGAAGCTTTCTTT. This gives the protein CASGSSRVNTEAFF.

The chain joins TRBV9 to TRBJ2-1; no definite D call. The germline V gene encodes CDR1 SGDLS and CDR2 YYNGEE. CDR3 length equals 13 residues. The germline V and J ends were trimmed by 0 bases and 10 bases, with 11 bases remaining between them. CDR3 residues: CASSVAPSGEQFF. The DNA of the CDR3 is TGTGCCAGCAGCGTAGCCCCCTCCGGGGAGCAGTTCTTC.

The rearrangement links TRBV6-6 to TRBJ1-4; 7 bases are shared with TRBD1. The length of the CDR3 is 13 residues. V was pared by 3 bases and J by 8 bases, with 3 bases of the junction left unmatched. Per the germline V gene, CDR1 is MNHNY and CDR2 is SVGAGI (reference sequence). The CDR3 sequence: CASSYETGEKLFF. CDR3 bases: TGTGCCAGCAGTTATGAGACAGGGGAAAAACTGTTTTTT.

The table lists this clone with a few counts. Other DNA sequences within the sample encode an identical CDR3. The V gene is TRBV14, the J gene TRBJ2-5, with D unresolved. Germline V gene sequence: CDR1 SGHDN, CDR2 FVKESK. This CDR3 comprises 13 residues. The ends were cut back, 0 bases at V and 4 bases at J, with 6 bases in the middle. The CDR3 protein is CASSQDLVETQYF. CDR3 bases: TGTGCCAGCAGCCAAGATCTGGTAGAGACCCAGTACTTC. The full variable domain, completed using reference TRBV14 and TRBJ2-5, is EAGVTQFPSHSVIEKGQTVTLRCDPISGHDNLYWYRRVMGKEIKFLLHFVKESKQDESGMPNNRFLAERTGGTYSTLKVQPAELEDSGVYFCASSQDLVETQYFGPGTRLLVL.

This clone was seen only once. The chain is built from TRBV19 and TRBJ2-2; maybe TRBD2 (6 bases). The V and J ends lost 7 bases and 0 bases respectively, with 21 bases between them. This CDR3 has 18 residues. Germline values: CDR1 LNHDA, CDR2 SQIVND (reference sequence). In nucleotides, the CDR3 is TGTGCCAGTACCGCTAAACCCCCCCGGGGGTCGAACACCGGGGAGCTGTTTTTT. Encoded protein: CASTAKPPRGSNTGELFF.

As DNA, the CDR3 is TGTGCCAGCAGCTTAGAAATGAACACTGAAGCTTTCTTT. Translated: CASSLEMNTEAFF. This chain connects TRBV7-6 to TRBJ1-1; D gene uncertain. Trimming removed 1 base at V and 0 bases at J, with 3 bases between. Per germline, CDR1 SGHVS and CDR2 FNYEAQ. This CDR3 spans 13 amino acids.

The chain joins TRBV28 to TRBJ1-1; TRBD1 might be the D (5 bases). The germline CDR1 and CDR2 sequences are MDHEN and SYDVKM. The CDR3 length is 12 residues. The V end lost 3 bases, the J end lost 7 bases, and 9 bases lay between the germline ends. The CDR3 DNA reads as TGTGCCAGCAGTTTCGACAGACTTGAAGCTTTCTTT. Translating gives CASSFDRLEAFF.